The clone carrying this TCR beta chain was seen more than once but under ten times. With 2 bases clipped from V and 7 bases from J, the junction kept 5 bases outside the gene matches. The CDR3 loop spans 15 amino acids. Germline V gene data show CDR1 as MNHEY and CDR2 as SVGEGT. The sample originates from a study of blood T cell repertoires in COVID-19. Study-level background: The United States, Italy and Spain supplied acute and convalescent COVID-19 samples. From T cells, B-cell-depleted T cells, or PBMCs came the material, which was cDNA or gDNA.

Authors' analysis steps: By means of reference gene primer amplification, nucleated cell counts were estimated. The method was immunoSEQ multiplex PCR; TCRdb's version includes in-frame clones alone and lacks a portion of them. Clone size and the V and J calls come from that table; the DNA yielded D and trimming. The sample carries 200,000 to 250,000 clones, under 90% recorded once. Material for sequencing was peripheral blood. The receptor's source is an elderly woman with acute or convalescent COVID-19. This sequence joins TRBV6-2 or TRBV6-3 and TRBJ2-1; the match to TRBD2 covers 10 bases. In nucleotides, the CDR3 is TGTGCCAGCAGTTACGGTCTAGCGGGGGTTAATGAGCAGTTCTTC. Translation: CASSYGLAGVNEQFF.